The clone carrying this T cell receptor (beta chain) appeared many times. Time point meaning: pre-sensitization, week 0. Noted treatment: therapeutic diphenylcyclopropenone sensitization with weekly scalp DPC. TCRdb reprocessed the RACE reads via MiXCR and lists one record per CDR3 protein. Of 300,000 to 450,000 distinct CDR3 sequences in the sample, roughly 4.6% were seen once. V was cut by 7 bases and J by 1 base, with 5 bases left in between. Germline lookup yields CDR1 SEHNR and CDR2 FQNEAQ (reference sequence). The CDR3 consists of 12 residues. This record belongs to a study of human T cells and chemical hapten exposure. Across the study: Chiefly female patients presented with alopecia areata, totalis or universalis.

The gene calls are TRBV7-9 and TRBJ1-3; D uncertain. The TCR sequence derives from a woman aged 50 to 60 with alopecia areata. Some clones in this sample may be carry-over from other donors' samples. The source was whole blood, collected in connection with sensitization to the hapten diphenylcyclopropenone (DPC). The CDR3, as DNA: TGTGCCAGCACCCAGTCTGGAAACACCATATATTTT. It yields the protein CASTQSGNTIYF.